This T cell receptor beta chain stems from a study of T-cell memory formation after mild COVID-19. TCRdb called the 5' RACE reads again in MiXCR, with one record for every CDR3 protein. Of about 470,000 distinct CDR3 sequences listed, around 27% are singletons. This clonotype was counted only a few times. The CDR3 consists of 13 residues. V was cut by 8 bases and J by 1 base, with 12 bases left in between. Germline loops: CDR1 MNHEY, CDR2 SVGAGI. The source material was PBMCs or a T cell subset sorted from them (not recorded which). The chain recombines TRBV6-5 with TRBJ2-7; D is ambiguous. The TCR originated in an adult woman who had mild COVID-19 (a few samples of this study predate the infection). Cell type and time point are not known. Here the CDR3 reads CASANENSYEQYF. CDR3 sequence (DNA): TGTGCCAGCGCCAACGAGAATTCCTACGAGCAGTACTTC.